These 15 T cell receptor beta chains were all obtained from the same sample, sequenced in a study of T cell repertoires in aging, cancer and after chemotherapy. Rearranged V-D-J TRB sequences were amplified with a mixed TRB-A/B primer pool. TCRdb independently ran MiXCR on the multiplex PCR reads; one entry per CDR3 protein. The sample consists of 3,000 to 3,500 distinct CDR3 sequences, 25% to 30% of them appearing once. Peripheral blood genomic DNA, not sorted cells or RNA, was the template. Source material: blood. The receptors originated from a human donor with a solid tumor.

The chain uses TRBV7-6 and TRBJ1-4, with 10 bases fitting TRBD1. Germline V gene lookup returns CDR1 SGHVS and CDR2 FNYEAQ. This CDR3 comprises 17 residues. Unmatched junction bases numbered 11, after V lost 4 bases and J lost 6 bases. This CDR3 reads CASSSDPPGTGDEKLFF. In DNA, the CDR3 is TGTGCCAGCAGCTCTGATCCGCCCGGGACAGGGGATGAAAAACTGTTTTTT.

Comment on this clonotype: A clone one base away is much larger, so this may be a read error. This chain uses TRBV6-5 with TRBJ2-3; 16 nucleotides agree with TRBD2. The CDR3 spans 16 residues. The germline V gene has CDR1 MNHEY and CDR2 SVGAGI. The ends lost 2 bases at V and 4 bases at J; junction bases unmatched: 0. Here the CDR3 reads CASSYGTSGGADTQYF. CDR3 nucleotides: TGTGCCAGCAGTTACGGGACTAGCGGGGGGGCAGATACGCAGTATTTT.

This clonotype is labeled as medium-sized (0.01 to 0.1%). This rearrangement joins TRBV6-6 to TRBJ1-2; 7 positions match TRBD1. The V segment lost 8 bases and the J segment 5 bases; nucleotides outside the gene matches: 8. Per germline, CDR1 MNHNY and CDR2 SVGAGI (reference sequence). The CDR3 totals 13 residues. CDR3 amino acids: CASGPGQTYGYTF. The CDR3 nucleotides read TGTGCCAGCGGACCGGGACAGACATATGGCTACACCTTC.

The rearrangement joins TRBV5-1 to TRBJ1-5; tentatively, D is TRBD1 (5 bases). This CDR3 has 15 residues. Germline CDR1 is SGHRS and CDR2 is YFSETQ. Trimming removed 2 bases at V and 4 bases at J, with 13 bases between. In DNA, the CDR3 is TGCGCCAGCAGCTTACGGGGGACCCTTAATCAGCCCCAGCATTTT. Protein product: CASSLRGTLNQPQHF.

This clonotype rates as large. This chain connects TRBV30 to TRBJ2-7; D call uncertain. Trimming stripped 1 base from V and 2 bases from J, with 6 bases between. The CDR3 runs 12 residues. Germline V CDR1 and CDR2: GTSNPN, SVGIG (reference sequence). CDR3 residues: CAWSERAYEQYF. The CDR3, as DNA: TGTGCCTGGAGTGAGAGAGCCTACGAGCAGTACTTC.

There are a few counts of this clonotype. The gene calls are TRBV6-5 and TRBJ1-4, with 8 nucleotides matching TRBD1. The CDR3 contains 16 residues. V was clipped by 2 bases and J by 6 bases; unmatched bases: 8. Germline V lookup: CDR1 MNHEY, CDR2 SVGAGI. CDR3 amino acids: CASSYTLNRGDEKLFF. The CDR3 DNA is TGTGCCAGCAGTTACACACTAAACAGGGGGGATGAAAAACTGTTTTTT.

This clonotype was picked up a small number of times. This chain joins TRBV20-1 and TRBJ2-5; D remains unclear. The ends were cut back, 3 bases at V and 1 base at J, with 9 bases in the middle. Germline V CDR1 and CDR2: DFQATT, SNEGSKA (reference sequence). The CDR3 is 13 amino acids. CDR3 sequence: CSARDHLQETQYF. The CDR3 nucleotides read TGCAGTGCTAGGGACCATCTCCAAGAGACCCAGTACTTC.

This clonotype is medium-sized in the sample. The V call is TRBV6-5, the J call TRBJ1-6, with 9 positions matching TRBD1. The CDR3 sequence is 15 residues long. Germline lookup yields CDR1 MNHEY and CDR2 SVGAGI. After removal of 2 bases from V and 7 bases from J, the junction contained 3 bases not matched to a gene. CDR3 sequence (DNA): TGTGCCAGCAGTTACCTGACAGGGGGAAATTCACCCCTCCACTTT. Protein sequence: CASSYLTGGNSPLHF.

This clonotype ranks as medium-sized (0.01 to 0.1%). The chain carries TRBV7-6 and TRBJ2-1; TRBD2 aligns across 13 bases. V lost 5 bases, J lost 6 bases, and 7 bases stayed unmatched. Germline V gene lookup returns CDR1 SGHVS and CDR2 FNYEAQ. CDR3 length: 16 residues. The CDR3 bases are TGTGCCAGCAGCCCTCAAAGGACTAGCGGGGGCAATGAGCAGTTCTTC. This sequence encodes CASSPQRTSGGNEQFF.

In this sample, this clonotype is medium-sized. The chain recombines TRBV29-1 with TRBJ2-1; D is perhaps TRBD2 (9 bases). V lost 6 bases, J lost 6 bases, and 30 bases lay in between. This CDR3 has 18 residues. The germline gives CDR1 SQVTM, CDR2 ANQGSEA. CDR3 DNA: TGCAGCGTGTGGGACAGGCAACTAGCGGGCAGTCGGTCCAATGAGCAGTTCTTC. Amino acid sequence: CSVWDRQLAGSRSNEQFF.

Relative to its sample, this clonotype is medium-sized. The CDR3 DNA reads as TGTGCCAGCGAGTTGCGGGGGGTCTCCTACGAGCAGTACTTC. This encodes CASELRGVSYEQYF. The J gene is TRBJ2-7, the V gene TRBV7-2, with TRBD2 matching over 8 bases. Germline-derived CDR1 and CDR2 are SGHTA and FQGNSA. Trimming removed 8 bases from V and 0 bases from J; junction bases left unmatched: 6. The CDR3 length is 14 residues. The variable domain in full, with the rest retrieved from reference TRBV7-2 and TRBJ2-7, is GAGVSQSPSNKVTEKGKDVELRCDPISGHTALYWYRQSLGQGLEFLIYFQGNSAPDKSGLPSDRFSAERTGGSVSTLTIQRTQQEDSAVYLCASELRGVSYEQYFGPGTRLTVT.

In this sample, this clonotype turned up a few times. This rearrangement joins TRBV4-3 to TRBJ2-1; 12 nucleotides align to TRBD2. Germline-derived CDR1 and CDR2 are LGHNA and YSLEER. J was trimmed by 4 bases and V by 0 bases; bases with no gene match: 1. The CDR3 totals 16 residues. The CDR3 DNA sequence: TGCGCCAGCAGCCAAGATCTAGCGGGAGGGTACAATGAGCAGTTCTTC. Translation: CASSQDLAGGYNEQFF.

The chain carries TRBV20-1 and TRBJ1-3; TRBD1 aligns across 7 bases. Trimming at V came to 6 bases and at J to 4 bases, leaving 6 bases not matched to a gene. Germline CDR1 reads DFQATT; CDR2 reads SNEGSKA (reference sequence). The CDR3 is 13 amino acids. In DNA, the CDR3 is TGCAGTGCAAAGGGGGCTTCAGGAAACACCATATATTTT. Translated, it gives CSAKGASGNTIYF.

As to this clonotype: At one end, the junction sequence differs from germline, possibly due to a read error. The chain links TRBV6-6 to TRBJ1-5; 8 bases align to TRBD1. CDR1 MNHNY and CDR2 SVGAGI come from the germline V gene (reference sequence). CDR3 length: 15 residues. In DNA form, the CDR3 reads TGTGCCAGCAGTTTATTGGCAGGGGGCAATCGGCCCCAGCATTTT. Protein sequence: CASSLLAGGNRPQHF.

This clonotype has more than one count but fewer than ten. The V gene is TRBV12-3 or TRBV12-4, the J gene TRBJ2-2, with 12 bases fitting TRBD1. The CDR3 is made up of 15 amino acids. With 6 bases clipped from V and 2 bases from J, the junction kept 1 base outside the gene matches. The CDR3 DNA is TGTGCCAGCAGCGGGACAGGGGGCAACACCGGGGAGCTGTTTTTT. Its protein is CASSGTGGNTGELFF.